The sequence of this T cell receptor (beta chain) was determined in a study of T cell repertoires in cytomegalovirus infection. Across the whole study: Carrying CMV and the relevant HLA type showed in public TCR beta signatures. Overall study findings and caveats: Dominant in the ex vivo response were TCR beta clonotypes restricted by HLA-C and specific for CMV.

One entry per CDR3 protein, called by TCRdb with MiXCR from the reads. Seen here are about 260,000 distinct CDR3 sequences, roughly an eighth observed once, and the top ten hold around 9%. Per germline, CDR1 MNHEY and CDR2 SMNVEV (reference sequence). V was pared by 7 bases and J by 2 bases, with 15 bases between. This CDR3 comprises 14 residues. As for this clonotype: Its antigen is unidentified.

The chain joins TRBV27 to TRBJ2-7; D possibly corresponds to TRBD1 (6 bases). Sequencing used PBMCs. The sequence was collected from a human donor in good health (CMV status not recorded). Some clones in this sample may be carry-over from other donors' samples. CDR3 residues: CASMSGAVAYEQYF. The DNA of the CDR3 is TGTGCCAGCATGTCAGGGGCCGTAGCCTACGAGCAGTACTTC.